This T cell receptor beta chain appears in the sequencing data of a study of breast tumors, draining lymph nodes, adjacent tissues. General observations from the study: The lymph node origin of tumor T cells was framed as consistent with a hypothesis, not demonstrated. Tumor and nontumor repertoires were significantly more similar in luminal-like than in basal-like breast cancer. Compared with lymph nodes, tumors were less diverse; compared with nontumor tissue, more. Most tumor T cells seemingly derive from lymph node, then expand in tumor.

This CDR3 comprises 16 residues. The V end lost 6 bases, the J end lost 0 bases, and 18 bases lay between the germline ends. Germline assignment: CDR1 SGHKS and CDR2 YYEKEE (reference sequence). Axillary draining lymph nodes of breast cancer patients supplied the node samples. TCRdb reprocessed the multiplex PCR reads with MiXCR, giving one entry per CDR3 protein. The sample includes 65,000 to 80,000 distinct CDR3 sequences, roughly 19% of them seen just once. In its sample, this clonotype was seen many times. Its antigen remains unknown. The chain joins TRBV5-5 to TRBJ1-2; no clear D gene. The source material was axillary lymph node tissue. The receptor's source is a female donor with breast cancer. Some clones in this sample may be carry-over from other donors' samples. DNA for the CDR3: TGTGCCAGCAACCTCGACTCGGACCCAGCTAACTATGGCTACACCTTC. Protein: CASNLDSDPANYGYTF.